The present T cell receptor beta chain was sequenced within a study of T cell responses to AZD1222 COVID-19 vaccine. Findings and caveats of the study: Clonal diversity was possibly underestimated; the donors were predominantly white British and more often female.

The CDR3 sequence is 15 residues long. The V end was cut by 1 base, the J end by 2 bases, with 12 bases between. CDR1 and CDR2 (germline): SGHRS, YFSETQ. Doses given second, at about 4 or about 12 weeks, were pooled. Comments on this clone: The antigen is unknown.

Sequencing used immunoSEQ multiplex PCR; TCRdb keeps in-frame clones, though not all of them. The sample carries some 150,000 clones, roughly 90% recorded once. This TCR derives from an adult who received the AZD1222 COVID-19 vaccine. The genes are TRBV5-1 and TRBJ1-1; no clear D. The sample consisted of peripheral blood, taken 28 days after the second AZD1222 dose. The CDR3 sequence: CASSLTAEPNTEAFF. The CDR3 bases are TGCGCCAGCAGCTTGACGGCAGAACCTAACACTGAAGCTTTCTTT.